This T cell receptor (beta chain) was sequenced during a study of breast tumors, draining lymph nodes, adjacent tissues. Overall study findings and caveats: Tumors had less TCR diversity than lymph nodes, more than nontumor tissue.

From the multiplex PCR reads, TCRdb called clonotypes with MiXCR, one entry per CDR3 protein. In the table there are approximately 130,000 distinct CDR3 sequences, about 20% of which are singletons. As regards this clonotype: The antigen is not known. A read error is possible here, since a much larger clone lies one base away. Since the CDR3 does not end with the conserved phenylalanine or tryptophan, this likely comes from a read error.

Breast cancer patients provided tissue from their axillary draining lymph nodes. V was pared by 8 bases and J by 0 bases, with 3 bases of the junction left unmatched. The germline V gene has CDR1 LNHNV and CDR2 YYDKDF (reference sequence). The CDR3 contains 14 residues. The sample taken for sequencing was axillary lymph node tissue. The chain couples TRBV15 to TRBJ2-1; 8 nucleotides line up with TRBD1. This receptor was taken from a female donor with breast cancer. Some clones in this sample may be carry-over from other donors' samples. DNA for the CDR3: TGTGCCACCGCAGGGGGCCTCTCCTACAATGAGCAGTTCCTC. Translating gives CATAGGLSYNEQFL.